Below, one T cell receptor beta chain is given with its context. With 5 bases removed from V and 6 bases from J, the gap between germline ends came to 12 bases. The CDR3 loop spans 13 amino acids. Looked up from germline, CDR1 is LNHDA and CDR2 is SQIVND (reference sequence). This sample was taken from a study of control samples from healthy donors and cancer patients. Repertoires were generated with immunoSEQ multiplex PCR, while TCRdb's copy carries only in-frame clones and drops some. This table has approximately 120,000 clones, less than 95% appearing once. The sequence was obtained from a human donor in good health. The donor label of this sample is uncertain. The J gene is TRBJ2-3, the V gene TRBV19; D ambiguous. Material for sequencing was blood. CDR3 sequence: CASSESVRDTQYF. The CDR3 coding sequence is TGTGCCAGTAGTGAATCAGTGCGGGATACGCAGTATTTT.